The present entry profiles one TCR beta chain with its context. The data were taken from a study of blood T cell repertoires in COVID-19. Germline loops: CDR1 SGHRS, CDR2 YFSETQ. The CDR3 sequence is 15 residues long. The junction had 3 bases not matched to a gene; V was cut back by 4 bases and J by 1 base. Using immunoSEQ multiplex PCR, the repertoire was profiled, and TCRdb retains in-frame clones only, with some absent. The repertoire holds some 70,000 clones, approximately 80% seen once, with approximately 12% in the top ten. What was sequenced was peripheral blood. This TCR was sampled from a human donor in a cohort sampled during active COVID-19. V is TRBV5-1 and J is TRBJ2-1; 9 bases line up with TRBD1. The CDR3 spells CASSDGTGSYNEQFF. CDR3 sequence (DNA): TGCGCCAGCAGCGACGGGACAGGGTCCTACAATGAGCAGTTCTTC. The entire variable domain, with the rest obtained from reference TRBV5-1 and TRBJ2-1, is as follows: KAGVTQTPRYLIKTRGQQVTLSCSPISGHRSVSWYQQTPGQGLQFLFEYFSETQRNKGNFPGRFSGRQFSNSRSEMNVSTLELGDSALYLCASSDGTGSYNEQFFGPGTRLTVL.